This T cell receptor beta chain was profiled in a study of T cells in localized non-small cell lung cancer. Points from the study as a whole: The study sequenced only one region of the tumor. As a result, intratumor heterogeneity could not be excluded and remains possible. Of the top 100 tumor clones, median around 60 were in adjacent lung, approximately 29 among its top 100. Longer overall survival was seen with higher T cell density measured in blood. Uninvolved adjacent lung, not tumor, had the highest T cell clonality.

Measured with immunoSEQ multiplex PCR; TCRdb has only the in-frame clones, and not every one. This sample has some 32,000 clones, with 90% to 95% found just once. The trim removed 1 base at V and 4 bases at J, leaving 4 bases unmatched. Germline assignment: CDR1 LGHNA and CDR2 YNFKEQ. The CDR3 covers 15 residues. Concerning this clone itself: Its specificity is not known.

The chain joins TRBV4-2 to TRBJ2-4, with 7 nucleotides matching TRBD2. The sequence was collected from a woman between 35 and 70 years old with stage I lung adenocarcinoma. The sample consisted of peripheral blood, taken before any cancer treatment. The CDR3 protein is CASSQVSGGKNIQYF. In nucleotides, the CDR3 is TGTGCCAGCAGCCAAGTATCGGGGGGTAAAAACATTCAGTACTTC.